Described below is a single TCR beta chain sequence and its context. The source of the sample is a study of cytomegalovirus exposure and HLA in healthy donors. V was shortened by 1 base and J by 6 bases, with 16 bases between the two germline ends. This CDR3 comprises 14 residues. The V gene's germline CDR1 is GTSNPN and CDR2 SVGIG (reference sequence). The PCR made use of 60 Vbeta and 13 Jbeta primers. The table came from immunoSEQ multiplex PCR; TCRdb's copy has only in-frame clones and leaves some out. Of approximately 70,000 clones in the sample, 74% were seen once. This TCR was recovered from a human donor in good health. The sequenced sample was PBMCs. V is TRBV30 and J is TRBJ2-7; possibly TRBD1 for D (6 bases). CDR3 residues: CAWSAGQGIGEQYF. In nucleotides, the CDR3 is TGTGCCTGGAGTGCTGGGCAGGGGATTGGCGAGCAGTACTTC.